This T cell receptor (beta chain) comes out of a study of cytomegalovirus exposure and HLA in healthy donors. The CDR3 runs 14 residues. In germline, CDR1 is SNHLY, CDR2 FYNNEI. With 4 bases removed from V and 6 bases from J, the gap between germline ends came to 12 bases. PCR used 60 Vbeta primers and 13 Jbeta primers. Data came from immunoSEQ multiplex PCR; TCRdb stores just in-frame clones and leaves some out. The repertoire holds 75,000 to 100,000 clones, 60% to 80% seen once, with roughly 3% in the top ten. This sequence was found in a man aged 55 to 70 in good health and CMV-seronegative. The sequenced sample consisted of PBMCs. V gene TRBV2 combines with J gene TRBJ2-2, with D possibly matching TRBD1 (6 bases). The CDR3 region is CASSGGPGAGELFF. CDR3 nucleotide sequence: TGTGCCAGCAGTGGGGGGCCAGGGGCCGGGGAGCTGTTTTTT.